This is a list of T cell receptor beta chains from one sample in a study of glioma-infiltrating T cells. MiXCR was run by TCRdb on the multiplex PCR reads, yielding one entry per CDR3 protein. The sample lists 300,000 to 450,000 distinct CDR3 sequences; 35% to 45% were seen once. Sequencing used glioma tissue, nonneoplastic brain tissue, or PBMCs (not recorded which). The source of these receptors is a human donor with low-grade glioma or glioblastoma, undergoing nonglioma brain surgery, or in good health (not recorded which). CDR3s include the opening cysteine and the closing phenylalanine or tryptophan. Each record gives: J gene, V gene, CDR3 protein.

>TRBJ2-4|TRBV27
CASSLSRNSNQYF
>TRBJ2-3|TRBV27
CASRRLAPPDTQYF
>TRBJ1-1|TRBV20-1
CSARLGLNTEAFF
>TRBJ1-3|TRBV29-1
CSVEDSGQRDTIYF
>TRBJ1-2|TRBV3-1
CATGQGARGYTF
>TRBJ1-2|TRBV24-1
CATSETGRGYTF
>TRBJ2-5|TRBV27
CASSLTLAGGETQYF
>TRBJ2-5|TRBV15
CATSRAGVGETQYF
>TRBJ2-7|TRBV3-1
CASSQDSSGRALYEQYF
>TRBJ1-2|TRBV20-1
CSAALSGTGYVYAF
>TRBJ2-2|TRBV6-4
CASSDSGTSNTGELFF
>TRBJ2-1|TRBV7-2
CASSLVLSGREAYNEQFF
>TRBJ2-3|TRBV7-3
CASSLLMWTTDTQYF
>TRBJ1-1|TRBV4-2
CASSQDPDRGTEAFF
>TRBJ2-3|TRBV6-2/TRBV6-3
CASQARTDTQYF
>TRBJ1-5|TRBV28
CASSLGRPQHF
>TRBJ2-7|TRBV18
CASSPATREQYF
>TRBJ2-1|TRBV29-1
CSVEDLRVSNSNEQFF
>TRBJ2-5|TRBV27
CASNIAGGSETKYF
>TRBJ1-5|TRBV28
CASSLSTMGNQPQHF
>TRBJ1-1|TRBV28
CASSFYEGRANTEAFF
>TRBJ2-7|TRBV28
CASSLRSVYEQYF
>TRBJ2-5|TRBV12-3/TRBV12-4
CASSPKGGRETQYF
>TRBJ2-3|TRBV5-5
CASSWARGLAGVWTDTQYF
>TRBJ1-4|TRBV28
CASSLHGAGEKLFF
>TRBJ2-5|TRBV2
CASNTSRGGGETQYF
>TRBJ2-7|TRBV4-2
CASSQVASGSSPSYEQYF
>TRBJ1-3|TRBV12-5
CASGSQGTDRGNTIYF
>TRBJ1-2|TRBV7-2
CASSFWDAAYGYTF
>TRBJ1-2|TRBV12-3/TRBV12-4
CASSFSGNYGYTF
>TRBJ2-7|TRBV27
CASSLSQGLSYEQYF
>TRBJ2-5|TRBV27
CASSLGRTGKETQYF
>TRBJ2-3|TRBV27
CASSVGHNTDTQYF
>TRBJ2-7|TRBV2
CASSVVGSYEQYF
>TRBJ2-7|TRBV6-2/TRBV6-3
CASSYSASGSYEQYF
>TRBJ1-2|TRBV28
CASSFGTGPNYGYTF
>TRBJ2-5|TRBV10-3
CAISESRETQYF
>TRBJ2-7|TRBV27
CATSGVSSYEQYF
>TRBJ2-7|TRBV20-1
CSARLASSREQYF
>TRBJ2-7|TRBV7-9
CASSLVTGAEQYF
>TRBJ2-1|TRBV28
CAIKGLAGPDNEQFF
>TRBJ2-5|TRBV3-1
CASSQERTSGLQETQYF
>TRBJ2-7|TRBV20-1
CSARILAGDPYEQYF
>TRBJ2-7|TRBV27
CASSSISGTGLHYEQYF
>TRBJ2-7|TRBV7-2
CASSSKWGGQNEQYF
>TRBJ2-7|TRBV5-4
CASSSPGTTLEQYF
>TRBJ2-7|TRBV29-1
CSVTALPYEQYF
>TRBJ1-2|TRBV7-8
CASSHGSPGTGYGYTF
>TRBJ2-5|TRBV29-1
CSVDTSGSETQYF
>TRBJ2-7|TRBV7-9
CASSLHLVPYEQYF
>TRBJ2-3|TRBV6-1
CASRSGSDTQYF
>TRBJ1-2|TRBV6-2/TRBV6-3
CASSPGLFGGVYGYAF
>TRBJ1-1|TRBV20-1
CSARDLGLNTEAFF
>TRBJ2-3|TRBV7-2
CASSPTGSDTQYF
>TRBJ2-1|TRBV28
CASTFVRTGDNEQFF
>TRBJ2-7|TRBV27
CANRLPGRSYEQYF
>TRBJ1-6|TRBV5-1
CASSLSTSYNSPLHF